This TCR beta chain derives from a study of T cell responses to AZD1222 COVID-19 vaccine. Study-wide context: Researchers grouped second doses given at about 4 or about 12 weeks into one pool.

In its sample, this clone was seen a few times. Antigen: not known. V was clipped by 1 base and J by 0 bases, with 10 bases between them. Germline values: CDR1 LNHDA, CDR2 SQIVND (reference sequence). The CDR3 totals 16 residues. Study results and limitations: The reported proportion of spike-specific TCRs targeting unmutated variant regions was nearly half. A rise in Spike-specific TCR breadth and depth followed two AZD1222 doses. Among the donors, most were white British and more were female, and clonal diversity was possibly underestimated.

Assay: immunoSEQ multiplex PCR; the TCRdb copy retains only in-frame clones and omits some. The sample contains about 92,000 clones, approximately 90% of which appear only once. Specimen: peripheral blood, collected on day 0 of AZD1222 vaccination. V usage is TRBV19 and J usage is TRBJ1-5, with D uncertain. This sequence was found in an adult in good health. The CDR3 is CASSIGGFNSNQPQHF. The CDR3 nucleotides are TGTGCCAGTAGTATAGGTGGATTCAATAGCAATCAGCCCCAGCATTTT.